The subject of this entry is one T cell receptor (beta chain). The sample is drawn from a study of blood T cell repertoires in COVID-19. Study-wide background: T cells, B-cell-depleted T cells, or PBMCs provided the cDNA or gDNA that served as material.

This CDR3 is 16 amino acids long. The V gene end was trimmed by 4 bases and the J gene end by 2 bases; junction bases not matched to a gene: 10. CDR1 and CDR2 from the germline V gene are SGHNT and YYREEE (reference sequence). Per the original methods: Amplification with reference gene primers provided the estimates of nucleated cell counts. The method was immunoSEQ multiplex PCR; TCRdb's version includes in-frame clones alone and lacks a portion of them. V, J and clone size derive from that table, while D and trimming were established from the DNA sequence. Here the sample spans around 140,000 clones, approximately 87% being singletons.

The sample was peripheral blood. This receptor was taken from a man in his fifties who had recovered from COVID-19. The chain has TRBV5-4 and TRBJ2-3; 7 bases align to TRBD2. CDR3 protein: CASSQLLARYTDTQYF. The DNA for the CDR3 is TGTGCCAGCAGCCAACTACTAGCGCGGTACACAGATACGCAGTATTTT. Supplemented by reference TRBV5-4 and TRBJ2-3, the full variable domain reads ETGVTQSPTHLIKTRGQQVTLRCSSQSGHNTVSWYQQALGQGPQFIFQYYREEENGRGNFPPRFSGLQFPNYSSELNVNALELDDSALYLCASSQLLARYTDTQYFGPGTRLTVL.